This TCR beta chain emerged from a study of OX40 agonist ivuxolimab in advanced cancers. Points from the study as a whole: Among the lowest levels of clonal expansion were found in partial responders at 0.1-3.0 mg/kg.

Using immunoSEQ multiplex PCR, the repertoire was profiled, and TCRdb retains in-frame clones only, with some absent. The sample comprises roughly 79,000 clones, under 90% of which are singletons, and around 0.5% rests with the top ten. With respect to this clone: Its antigen is not identified.

V was clipped by 1 base and J by 4 bases, with 7 bases between them. CDR3 length: 13 amino acids. Germline lookup yields CDR1 KGHSH and CDR2 LQKENI. The receptor was isolated from an adult with an advanced solid tumor such as melanoma, head and neck, liver or kidney cancer. The sequencing here drew on CD4+ or CD8+ T cells sorted from blood, taken in a trial of the OX40 agonist ivuxolimab. This chain uses TRBV18 with TRBJ2-5; D is possibly TRBD1 (5 bases). CDR3 amino acids: CASSPRQGETQYF. The CDR3 bases are TGTGCCAGCTCACCACGGCAGGGAGAGACCCAGTACTTC.